Below, 30 T cell receptor beta chains from the same sample are listed, as sequenced in a study of beta chain features in type 1 diabetes. The study reverse transcribed the entire isolated RNA, so it sequenced expressed TCRB transcripts. Using immunoSEQ multiplex PCR, the repertoire was profiled, and TCRdb retains in-frame clones only, with some absent. The sample lists just over 450,000 clones; around 28% were seen once. The material sequenced was naive CD4+ T cells from blood. The receptors come from a young man in good health.

The genes are TRBV7-9 and TRBJ1-5, with D unresolved. V was cut by 5 bases and J by 2 bases, with 10 bases left in between. This CDR3 has 14 residues. CDR1 SEHNR and CDR2 FQNEAQ come from the germline V gene (reference sequence). The CDR3 reads CASSPTGGNQPQHF. Written as DNA, the CDR3 is TGTGCCAGCAGCCCTACTGGGGGCAATCAGCCCCAGCATTTT.

This chain uses TRBV7-8 with TRBJ2-2, with D unclear. Germline V gives CDR1 SGHVS, CDR2 FQNEAQ. Trimming pared 7 bases from V and 1 base from J, leaving 4 bases between. The CDR3 covers 12 residues. The CDR3 reads CASIVNTGELFF. CDR3 nucleotides: TGTGCCAGCATAGTGAACACCGGGGAGCTGTTTTTT.

This clone was found a few times. The V gene is TRBV15, the J gene TRBJ2-1; D possibly uses TRBD1 or TRBD2 (5 bases each). The CDR3 spans 13 residues. Trimming took 4 bases from V and 7 from J, leaving 11 bases between them. Germline values: CDR1 LNHNV, CDR2 YYDKDF (reference sequence). The CDR3 here is CATSNSGRNEQFF. CDR3 DNA sequence: TGTGCCACCAGCAATTCAGGGAGAAATGAGCAGTTCTTC.

This clone was found a few times. The gene calls are TRBV6-6 and TRBJ2-5, with unresolved D. Germline V gene sequence: CDR1 MNHNY, CDR2 SVGAGI (reference sequence). This CDR3 region has 13 residues. Trimming stripped 0 bases from V and 6 bases from J, with 8 bases between. CDR3 nucleotides: TGTGCCAGCAGTTACTCCGGGTTGAAGACCCAGTACTTC. This translates into CASSYSGLKTQYF.

The CDR3 region has the DNA TGTGCCAGCAGCCGGGGACAGGGGAGCGACAATGAGCAGTTCTTC. Encoded protein: CASSRGQGSDNEQFF. This sequence joins TRBV13 and TRBJ2-1, with TRBD1 matching over 10 bases. Germline V gene sequence: CDR1 PRHDT, CDR2 FYEKMQ (reference sequence). The CDR3 length is 15 residues. V shed 5 bases, J shed 5 bases, and the junction held 6 bases outside the gene matches.

The V call is TRBV7-9, the J call TRBJ1-2; 10 bases fit TRBD1. This CDR3 has 14 amino acids. The germline V gene encodes CDR1 SEHNR and CDR2 FQNEAQ (reference sequence). With V trimmed by 1 base and J by 6 bases, 2 bases remained unmatched. CDR3 residues: CASSLGDRGHGYTF. Written as DNA, the CDR3 is TGTGCCAGCAGCTTAGGTGACAGGGGGCATGGCTACACCTTC.

The chain joins TRBV28 to TRBJ2-2; TRBD1 might be the D (5 bases). Germline V gene data show CDR1 as MDHEN and CDR2 as SYDVKM. The CDR3 is 13 amino acids. The V end was cut by 6 bases, the J end by 6 bases, with 11 bases between. In DNA form, the CDR3 reads TGTGCCAGCAGAATCAGGGTATCCGGGGAGCTGTTTTTT. Protein sequence: CASRIRVSGELFF.

This clone was seen a few times. This sequence joins TRBV28 and TRBJ2-3; D remains ambiguous. The CDR3 spans 14 residues. CDR1 is MDHEN and CDR2 is SYDVKM in the germline V gene. Trimming stripped 6 bases from V and 1 base from J, with 11 bases between. Here the CDR3 reads CASSHFRGTDTQYF. CDR3 nucleotides: TGTGCCAGCAGCCATTTTCGGGGCACAGATACGCAGTATTTT.

The chain carries TRBV28 and TRBJ1-1; TRBD1 matches 7 bases. Germline V gene lookup returns CDR1 MDHEN and CDR2 SYDVKM. The J segment lost 2 bases and the V segment lost 7 bases, leaving 4 bases of the junction unmatched. The CDR3 extends over 13 amino acids. As DNA, the CDR3 is TGTGCCAGCAAAGGGACAGCAAACACTGAAGCTTTCTTT. Translating gives CASKGTANTEAFF.

This clone has more than one count but fewer than ten. The rearrangement links TRBV30 to TRBJ1-5; D uncertain. Germline assignment: CDR1 GTSNPN and CDR2 SVGIG (reference sequence). The V end lost 1 base, the J end lost 2 bases, and 9 bases lay between the germline ends. CDR3 size: 14 residues. Here the CDR3 reads CAWSARDGNQPQHF. CDR3 in DNA: TGTGCCTGGAGTGCGAGAGATGGCAATCAGCCCCAGCATTTT.

This chain joins TRBV29-1 and TRBJ1-2; 7 nucleotides match TRBD1. The CDR3 totals 14 residues. Germline-derived CDR1 and CDR2 are SQVTM and ANQGSEA. V lost 5 bases to trimming and J lost 0 bases; unmatched junction nucleotides: 6. The CDR3 nucleotides are TGCAGCGTTCTGCAGGGGACAGCTAACTATGGCTACACCTTC. Its protein is CSVLQGTANYGYTF.

This sequence joins TRBV30 and TRBJ2-1; unclear D gene. The CDR3 totals 14 residues. V was trimmed by 3 bases and J by 5 bases, leaving 14 bases between them. Germline loops: CDR1 GTSNPN, CDR2 SVGIG (reference sequence). CDR3 loop: CAWRPIFVHNEQFF. The CDR3 nucleotides read TGTGCCTGGAGGCCGATTTTTGTCCACAATGAGCAGTTCTTC.

V is TRBV18 and J is TRBJ2-5; 10 bases match TRBD1. CDR1 is KGHSH and CDR2 is LQKENI in the germline V gene. V was clipped by 1 base and J by 5 bases; unmatched bases: 4. This CDR3 is 15 amino acids long. In nucleotides, the CDR3 is TGTGCCAGCTCACCACTGAGGGGACAGGGGGAGACCCAGTACTTC. This encodes CASSPLRGQGETQYF.

This sequence joins TRBV19 and TRBJ2-3; TRBD2 is a possible D gene (5 bases). The V end lost 6 bases, the J end lost 10 bases, and 23 bases lay between the germline ends. This CDR3 spans 15 amino acids. From germline, CDR1 is LNHDA and CDR2 SQIVND (reference sequence). CDR3 protein: CASSLTAYIEGAQYF. The CDR3 region has the DNA TGTGCCAGTAGCCTAACGGCCTACATAGAGGGCGCGCAGTATTTT. The full variable domain, its missing parts supplied by reference TRBV19 and TRBJ2-3, is DGGITQSPKYLFRKEGQNVTLSCEQNLNHDAMYWYRQDPGQGLRLIYYSQIVNDFQKGDIAEGYSVSREKKESFPLTVTSAQKNPTAFYLCASSLTAYIEGAQYFGPGTRLTVL.

V is TRBV28 and J is TRBJ2-7; no firm D call. CDR3 length equals 11 residues. Germline V lookup: CDR1 MDHEN, CDR2 SYDVKM. Trimming removed 10 bases at V and 3 bases at J, with 10 bases between. The CDR3 here is CAIVQNYEQYF. As DNA, the CDR3 is TGTGCCATCGTTCAGAACTACGAGCAGTACTTC. Using reference TRBV28 and TRBJ2-7 for the parts outside the CDR3, the full variable domain is DVKVTQSSRYLVKRTGEKVFLECVQDMDHENMFWYRQDPGLGLRLIYFSYDVKMKEKGDIPEGYSVSREKKERFSLILESASTNQTSMYLCAIVQNYEQYFGPGTRLTVT.

This clone was counted a few times. J is TRBJ1-1 and V is TRBV5-4; 8 bases align to TRBD1. The V gene end was trimmed by 7 bases and the J gene end by 0 bases; junction bases not matched to a gene: 5. Germline V CDR1 and CDR2: SGHNT, YYREEE (reference sequence). The CDR3 spans 14 residues. The CDR3 region is CASGDRPMNTEAFF. CDR3 DNA: TGTGCCAGCGGGGACAGGCCCATGAACACTGAAGCTTTCTTT. The entire variable domain, with the rest obtained from reference TRBV5-4 and TRBJ1-1, is as follows: ETGVTQSPTHLIKTRGQQVTLRCSSQSGHNTVSWYQQALGQGPQFIFQYYREEENGRGNFPPRFSGLQFPNYSSELNVNALELDDSALYLCASGDRPMNTEAFFGQGTRLTVV.

Concerning this clone itself: Additional DNA sequences in this sample encode the identical CDR3. The chain carries TRBV30 and TRBJ1-1, with D unresolved. Germline values: CDR1 GTSNPN, CDR2 SVGIG (reference sequence). The CDR3 contains 14 residues. V was shortened by 0 bases and J by 2 bases, with 10 bases between the two germline ends. The CDR3 DNA reads as TGTGCCTGGAGTGTTCGCAGGCGAAACACTGAAGCTTTCTTT. Its translation: CAWSVRRRNTEAFF.

This clone appeared a few times. The sample carries other DNA sequences with the same CDR3. This chain links TRBV7-3 with TRBJ2-1, with no clear D. Germline V lookup: CDR1 SGHTA, CDR2 FQGTGA. V shed 2 bases and J shed 3 bases, with 5 bases lying between them. The CDR3 extends over 13 amino acids. The CDR3 loop is CASSLGSYNEQFF. The DNA for the CDR3 is TGTGCCAGCAGCTTAGGCAGCTACAATGAGCAGTTCTTC.

This clone was seen only a few times. The chain employs TRBV15 and TRBJ2-2, with D perhaps matching TRBD1 (5 bases). Between the trimmed V and J ends, which lost 0 bases and 4 bases, there was a span of 12 bases. CDR1 LNHNV and CDR2 YYDKDF come from the germline V gene (reference sequence). The CDR3 has 16 amino acids. DNA of the CDR3: TGTGCCACCAGCAGAGAGAGACAGAGAACCACCGGGGAGCTGTTTTTT. It encodes CATSRERQRTTGELFF.

V is TRBV14 and J is TRBJ2-1, with 11 bases fitting TRBD2. The CDR3 has 18 residues. Per germline, CDR1 SGHDN and CDR2 FVKESK. V lost 4 bases and J lost 6; bases outside the gene matches: 14. As DNA, the CDR3 is TGTGCCAGCAGCCCCCGGGGACTAGCGGCTATCCTGAGCAATGAGCAGTTCTTC. This gives the protein CASSPRGLAAILSNEQFF.

The V gene is TRBV11-2, the J gene TRBJ2-1; D perhaps matches TRBD2 (6 bases). Germline V CDR1 and CDR2: SGHAT, FQNNGV. The CDR3 runs to 14 residues. Trimming took off 8 bases at V and 3 bases at J, with 14 bases between the two ends. CDR3 residues: CASVPGLNYNEQFF. The CDR3 bases are TGTGCCAGCGTACCTGGACTAAACTACAATGAGCAGTTCTTC.

The V and J genes are TRBV7-9 and TRBJ2-1; TRBD1 agrees at 10 bases. The length of the CDR3 is 15 residues. CDR1 SEHNR and CDR2 FQNEAQ come from the germline V gene (reference sequence). V shed 5 bases and J 4 bases; nucleotides not matched to a gene: 5. The CDR3 protein is CASSNPGQGYNEQFF. The CDR3 DNA follows: TGTGCCAGCAGCAACCCGGGACAGGGGTACAATGAGCAGTTCTTC.

This clone was counted a few times. The chain uses TRBV7-2 and TRBJ2-1; 8 nucleotides line up with TRBD2. This CDR3 spans 14 amino acids. V gave up 1 base and J gave up 8 bases; unmatched junction bases: 4. Germline V gene data show CDR1 as SGHTA and CDR2 as FQGNSA. The CDR3 coding sequence is TGTGCCAGCAGCTTAGTTCTAGCGGGCCATGAGCAGTTCTTC. This translates into CASSLVLAGHEQFF. Together with reference TRBV7-2 and TRBJ2-1, the CDR3 gives the full variable domain: GAGVSQSPSNKVTEKGKDVELRCDPISGHTALYWYRQSLGQGLEFLIYFQGNSAPDKSGLPSDRFSAERTGGSVSTLTIQRTQQEDSAVYLCASSLVLAGHEQFFGPGTRLTVL.

The gene calls are TRBV7-2 and TRBJ2-7; 7 positions agree with TRBD1. The germline V gene encodes CDR1 SGHTA and CDR2 FQGNSA. There are 15 residues in the CDR3. The V gene end was trimmed by 5 bases and the J gene end by 1 base; junction bases not matched to a gene: 8. The CDR3 region is CASSIDRASSYEQYF. The CDR3 bases are TGTGCCAGCAGCATCGACAGGGCTTCTTCCTACGAGCAGTACTTC.

V usage is TRBV29-1 and J usage is TRBJ1-4; no reliable D call. CDR1 and CDR2 (germline): SQVTM, ANQGSEA. Trimming took off 4 bases at V and 4 bases at J, with 7 bases between the two ends. CDR3 length: 12 residues. This chain's CDR3 is CSVVGNNEKLFF. As DNA, the CDR3 is TGCAGCGTTGTAGGCAATAATGAAAAACTGTTTTTT.

CDR3 amino acids: CSAGLAGFADTQYF. The CDR3 coding sequence is TGCAGCGCTGGACTAGCGGGATTTGCAGATACGCAGTATTTT. The V call is TRBV29-1, the J call TRBJ2-3; 12 nucleotides align to TRBD2. The CDR3 consists of 14 residues. Germline V gives CDR1 SQVTM, CDR2 ANQGSEA. After removal of 7 bases from V and 4 bases from J, the junction contained 6 bases not matched to a gene.

In this sample, this clone turned up a few times. The chain employs TRBV15 and TRBJ1-5, with TRBD1 as a possible D gene (6 bases). The V end lost 4 bases, the J end lost 2 bases, and 12 bases lay between the germline ends. CDR1 and CDR2 (germline): LNHNV, YYDKDF (reference sequence). This CDR3 region has 15 residues. CDR3: CATSIDWTGNQPQHF. The CDR3 region has the DNA TGTGCCACCAGCATAGACTGGACAGGCAATCAGCCCCAGCATTTT. The whole variable domain, filled in from reference TRBV15 and TRBJ1-5, reads DAMVIQNPRYQVTQFGKPVTLSCSQTLNHNVMYWYQQKSSQAPKLLFHYYDKDFNNEADTPDNFQSRRPNTSFCFLDIRSPGLGDTAMYLCATSIDWTGNQPQHFGDGTRLSIL.

Notes on this clone: At the DNA level, this CDR3 is encoded by other sequences in the same sample as well. V gene TRBV7-9 combines with J gene TRBJ1-1, with unresolved D. The ends were cut back, 1 base at V and 4 bases at J, with 7 bases in the middle. From germline, CDR1 is SEHNR and CDR2 FQNEAQ (reference sequence). This CDR3 region has 13 residues. The CDR3 region is CASSLEEGTEAFF. CDR3 sequence (DNA): TGTGCCAGCAGCTTAGAGGAAGGCACTGAAGCTTTCTTT.

The chain combines TRBV29-1 with TRBJ1-1; tentatively, D is TRBD1 (6 bases). V dropped 3 bases and J dropped 4 bases, with 12 bases sitting between them. CDR1 and CDR2 (germline): SQVTM, ANQGSEA. The CDR3 consists of 13 residues. In nucleotides, the CDR3 is TGCAGCGTTGAGACCGGGGGCGGCACTGAAGCTTTCTTT. This sequence encodes CSVETGGGTEAFF.

This clone was seen a single time. The chain uses TRBV9 and TRBJ1-1; D unclear. CDR1 SGDLS and CDR2 YYNGEE come from the germline V gene. This CDR3 has 15 amino acids. V shed 4 bases and J shed 2 bases, with 15 bases lying between them. The CDR3 region is CASSSRPAFNTEAFF. CDR3 coding DNA: TGTGCCAGCAGCTCTCGTCCGGCGTTTAACACTGAAGCTTTCTTT.